The text below deals with one TCR beta chain. As yet, its antigen is unknown. Some clones are missing from TCRdb's copy, which holds only in-frame ones; the method was immunoSEQ multiplex PCR. The sample records over 50,000 clones, approximately 84% being singletons. Germline V gives CDR1 LNHDA, CDR2 SQIVND (reference sequence). V dropped 10 bases and J dropped 7 bases, with 10 bases sitting between them. The CDR3 has 10 residues. This sample was included in a study of T cell responses to AZD1222 COVID-19 vaccine. As for the study in general: Whether given at about 4 or about 12 weeks, second doses were pooled. Points from the study as a whole: Sampling that yielded the repertoires occurred only after the peak T cell response. Two AZD1222 doses significantly raised spike-specific TCR breadth and depth over controls.

This TCR derives from an adult in good health. This specimen consisted of peripheral blood, obtained on day 0 of AZD1222 vaccination. The chain carries TRBV19 and TRBJ1-1; D is uncertain. CDR3 in amino acids: CATGVLEAFF. The CDR3 DNA is TGTGCCACTGGGGTGCTTGAAGCTTTCTTT.